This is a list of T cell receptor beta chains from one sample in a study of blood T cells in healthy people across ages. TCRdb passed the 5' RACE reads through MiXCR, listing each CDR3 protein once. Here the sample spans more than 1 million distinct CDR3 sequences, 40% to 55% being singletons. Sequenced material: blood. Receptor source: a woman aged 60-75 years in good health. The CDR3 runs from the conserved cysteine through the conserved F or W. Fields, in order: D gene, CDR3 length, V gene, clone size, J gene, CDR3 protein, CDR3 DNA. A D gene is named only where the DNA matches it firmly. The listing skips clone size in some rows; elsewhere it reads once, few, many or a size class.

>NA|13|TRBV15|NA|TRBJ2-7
CATSLGSSHEQYF
TGTGCCACCAGCTTGGGCAGTTCCCACGAGCAGTACTTC
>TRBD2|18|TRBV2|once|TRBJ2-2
CASSPGTSGYKNTGELFF
TGTGCCAGCAGCCCTGGGACTAGCGGATACAAGAACACCGGGGAGCTGTTTTTT
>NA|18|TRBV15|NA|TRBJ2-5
CATSRVSSGQGRKETQYF
TGTGCCACCAGCAGAGTTTCTTCGGGACAAGGGCGGAAAGAGACCCAGTACTTC
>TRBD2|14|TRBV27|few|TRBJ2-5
CASRLAGIQETQYF
TGTGCCAGCAGACTAGCGGGGATCCAAGAGACCCAGTACTTC
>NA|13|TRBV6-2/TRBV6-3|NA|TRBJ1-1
CASTHGGNTEAFF
TGTGCCAGCACCCACGGGGGGAACACTGAAGCTTTCTTT
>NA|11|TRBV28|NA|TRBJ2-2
CASSRVGELFF
TGTGCCAGCAGTAGAGTCGGGGAGCTGTTTTTT
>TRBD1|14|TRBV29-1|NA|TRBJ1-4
CSVVPGQPNEKLFF
TGCAGCGTCGTTCCGGGACAGCCTAATGAAAAACTGTTTTTT
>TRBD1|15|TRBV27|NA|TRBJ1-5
CASSRDRDMNQPQHF
TGTGCCAGCTCCAGGGACAGGGATATGAATCAGCCCCAGCATTTT
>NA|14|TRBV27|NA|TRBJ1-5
CASSFHRDYQPQHF
TGTGCCAGCAGTTTTCACAGGGACTATCAGCCCCAGCATTTT
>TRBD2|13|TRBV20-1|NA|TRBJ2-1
CSRRASGNGEQFF
TGCAGTAGGAGGGCTAGCGGGAACGGTGAGCAGTTCTTC
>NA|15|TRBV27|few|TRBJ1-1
CASSRLGAMNTEAFF
TGTGCCAGCAGTCGCTTAGGAGCCATGAACACTGAAGCTTTCTTT
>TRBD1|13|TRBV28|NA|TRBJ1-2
CASSWGQGLGYTF
TGTGCCAGCAGCTGGGGACAGGGCCTGGGCTACACCTTC
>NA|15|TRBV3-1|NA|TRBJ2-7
CASSQFGGVAYEQYF
TGTGCCAGCAGCCAGTTCGGAGGGGTAGCCTACGAGCAGTACTTC
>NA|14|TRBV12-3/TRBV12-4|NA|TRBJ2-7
CASGRNQNSYEQYF
TGTGCCAGCGGTAGGAACCAGAATTCCTACGAGCAGTACTTC
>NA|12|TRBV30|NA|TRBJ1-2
CAWRGLNYGYTF
TGTGCCTGGAGAGGTCTTAACTATGGCTACACCTTC
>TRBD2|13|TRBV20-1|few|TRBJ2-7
CSALAGGLLEQYF
TGCAGTGCCCTAGCGGGAGGGTTGCTCGAGCAGTACTTC
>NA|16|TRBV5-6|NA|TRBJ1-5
CASSRRHPSGNQPQHF
TGTGCCAGCAGTCGTCGACACCCAAGCGGAAATCAGCCCCAGCATTTT